This entry lists 5 T cell receptor beta chains sequenced from one sample in a study of metastatic and nonmetastatic thyroid tumors. TCRdb re-called the PCR reads via MiXCR. The data hold about 85,000 clones, with roughly 8.6% observed a single time. Thyroid surgery took place with no prior treatment in any patient. The sequenced sample consisted of blood. The origin of the receptors is a female donor with papillary thyroid cancer or a benign thyroid nodule (not recorded which). Some clones in this sample may be carry-over from other donors' samples.

The gene calls are TRBV11-3 and TRBJ2-7; 7 nucleotides match TRBD1. This CDR3 spans 15 amino acids. J lost 6 bases, V lost 0 bases, and 8 bases had no gene match. Germline assignment: CDR1 SGHNT and CDR2 YENEEA. This chain's CDR3 is CASSLERDSSPEQYF. For the CDR3, the DNA is TGTGCCAGCAGCTTAGAACGGGACAGTTCGCCCGAGCAGTACTTC.

The rearrangement uses TRBV2 and TRBJ2-7, with D uncertain. This CDR3 has 14 residues. Germline CDR1 and CDR2: SNHLY and FYNNEI. Trimming shortened V by 6 bases and J by 0 bases, and 12 bases separated the two germline ends. The CDR3 sequence is CASRGHESSYEQYF. The CDR3 nucleotides are TGTGCCAGCAGAGGGCATGAGAGCTCCTACGAGCAGTACTTC.

This clone occurred many times. For the CDR3, the DNA is TGTGCCAGCTCACCCGGGAACCAAGAGACCCAGTACTTC. Residues: CASSPGNQETQYF. J is TRBJ2-5 and V is TRBV18, with D possibly being TRBD2 (5 bases). The CDR3 sequence is 13 residues long. The V end lost 3 bases, the J end lost 0 bases, and 5 bases lay between the germline ends. Germline-derived CDR1 and CDR2 are KGHSH and LQKENI.

This clone showed up many times. This chain links TRBV11-2 with TRBJ1-2; D remains unclear. Germline V CDR1 and CDR2: SGHAT, FQNNGV. Trimming stripped 5 bases from V and 4 bases from J, with 8 bases between. This CDR3 spans 12 amino acids. CDR3 sequence: CASSAHGYGYTF. In DNA, the CDR3 is TGTGCCAGCAGCGCTCACGGCTATGGCTACACCTTC. The full variable domain, its missing parts supplied by reference TRBV11-2 and TRBJ1-2, is EAGVAQSPRYKIIEKRQSVAFWCNPISGHATLYWYQQILGQGPKLLIQFQNNGVVDDSQLPKDRFSAERLKGVDSTLKIQPAKLEDSAVYLCASSAHGYGYTFGSGTRLTVV.

In its sample, this clone was seen many times. As DNA, the CDR3 is TGTGCCAGCAGTTACAGCTGGGACAGGACTACTACTAATAACTATGGCTACACCTTC. As protein: CASSYSWDRTTTNNYGYTF. The chain links TRBV6-5 to TRBJ1-2; 8 bases are shared with TRBD1. The V gene's germline CDR1 is MNHEY and CDR2 SVGAGI. V lost 2 bases, J lost 1 base, and 15 bases stayed unmatched. The CDR3 length is 19 residues.